One and the same sample provided the 15 T cell receptor beta chains below, sequenced in a study of CD8 T cells in Susac syndrome. cDNA came from roughly 0.5 to 1 ug RNA primed by random hexamers. TCRdb reprocessed the immunoSEQ multiplex PCR reads with MiXCR, giving one entry per CDR3 protein. The data contain around 270,000 distinct CDR3 sequences, over 75% of them singletons. Sequencing input: CD8+ T cells from PBMCs. The source of these receptors is a human donor with multiple sclerosis.

The chain carries TRBV4-3 and TRBJ2-4; the D gene is possibly TRBD1 (6 bases). The CDR3 covers 15 residues. Germline values: CDR1 LGHNA, CDR2 YSLEER. The V end was cut by 1 base, the J end by 0 bases, with 7 bases between. The CDR3 spells CASSQAGVAKNIQYF. The CDR3 DNA reads TGCGCCAGCAGCCAAGCAGGGGTAGCCAAAAACATTCAGTACTTC.

V usage is TRBV7-9 and J usage is TRBJ2-1; the D gene is possibly TRBD2 (6 bases). The V gene lost 5 bases and the J gene lost 4 bases, with 9 bases spanning the gap. The CDR3 is 13 amino acids. Germline CDR1 and CDR2: SEHNR and FQNEAQ (reference sequence). CDR3 loop: CASSHREYNEQFF. CDR3 in DNA: TGTGCCAGCAGCCATCGGGAGTACAATGAGCAGTTCTTC.

The gene calls are TRBV6-2 or TRBV6-3 and TRBJ2-1, with TRBD2 as a possible D gene (6 bases). Trimming pared 6 bases from V and 9 bases from J, leaving 15 bases between. The germline V gene encodes CDR1 MNHEY and CDR2 SVGEGT. This CDR3 contains 13 residues. Here the CDR3 DNA reads TGTGCCAGCAGCCCCCTCGGGAGCACTGAGCAGTTCTTC. Translation gives CASSPLGSTEQFF.

This clonotype appeared a few times. The gene calls are TRBV6-6 and TRBJ2-1, with a possible D match to TRBD1 (5 bases). V was clipped by 2 bases and J by 3 bases, with 5 bases between them. CDR3 length: 13 amino acids. Germline loops: CDR1 MNHNY, CDR2 SVGAGI (reference sequence). The DNA for the CDR3 is TGTGCCAGCAGTTACCAGGGCTACAATGAGCAGTTCTTC. This codes for CASSYQGYNEQFF.

The rearrangement joins TRBV4-1 to TRBJ2-7; perhaps TRBD2 as D (5 bases). The CDR3 runs 15 residues. CDR1 MGHRA and CDR2 YSYEKL come from the germline V gene. V gave up 0 bases and J gave up 2 bases, with 11 bases separating them. CDR3 sequence reads: CASSQDGGPTYEQYF. CDR3 bases: TGCGCCAGCAGCCAAGATGGCGGGCCAACCTACGAGCAGTACTTC.

The rearrangement uses TRBV11-2 and TRBJ2-7; 10 nucleotides agree with TRBD2. The CDR3 is made up of 14 amino acids. Looked up from germline, CDR1 is SGHAT and CDR2 is FQNNGV. V trimming: 5 bases; J trimming: 6 bases; junction bases outside the gene matches: 7. The CDR3 DNA reads TGTGCCAGCAGCCATCCGCTAGCGGGAGCCGAGCAGTACTTC. Translation: CASSHPLAGAEQYF.

The chain joins TRBV19 to TRBJ1-5; 8 nucleotides agree with TRBD1. CDR1 is LNHDA, CDR2 SQIVND, per germline (reference sequence). This CDR3 spans 15 amino acids. The J segment lost 0 bases and the V segment lost 10 bases, leaving 8 bases of the junction unmatched. The DNA for the CDR3 is TGTGCCACCTCTAATGGACAGGGTAGCAATCAGCCCCAGCATTTT. Its translation is CATSNGQGSNQPQHF.

The chain employs TRBV19 and TRBJ2-7; the D gene is possibly TRBD2 (6 bases). Germline V gene data show CDR1 as LNHDA and CDR2 as SQIVND (reference sequence). The CDR3 is 13 residues long. The ends were cut back, 5 bases at V and 4 bases at J, with 12 bases in the middle. The CDR3 DNA reads TGTGCCAGTAGTCCGGGACTCCAGTACGAGCAGTACTTC. Translating gives CASSPGLQYEQYF.

V and J are TRBV30 and TRBJ1-1, with D possibly matching TRBD1 (5 bases). V lost 4 bases and J 3 bases, leaving 9 bases between the germline ends. The CDR3 covers 12 residues. CDR1 is GTSNPN, CDR2 SVGIG, per germline (reference sequence). The CDR3 nucleotides are TGTGCCTGGACCGGGGGGGACACTGAAGCTTTCTTT. This encodes CAWTGGDTEAFF.

The V and J genes are TRBV24-1 and TRBJ2-7, with D possibly matching TRBD1 (6 bases). This CDR3 is built from 14 residues. Germline CDR1 is KGHDR and CDR2 is SFDVKD. V was shortened by 4 bases and J by 1 base, with 10 bases between the two germline ends. The CDR3 is CATSDPDSSYEQYF. The CDR3 bases are TGTGCCACCAGTGACCCGGACAGTTCCTACGAGCAGTACTTC.

This clonotype was counted a few times. Written as DNA, the CDR3 is TGTGCCACCAGTGAGGCAGGGAGCATCCACGAGCAGTACTTC. Translating it yields CATSEAGSIHEQYF. The chain has TRBV24-1 and TRBJ2-7, with D perhaps assigned TRBD1 or TRBD2 (5 bases each). The V gene's germline CDR1 is KGHDR and CDR2 SFDVKD. V lost 4 bases and J 5 bases, leaving 14 bases between the germline ends. This CDR3 region has 14 residues.

V and J are TRBV25-1 and TRBJ2-1; TRBD1 matches 9 bases. This CDR3 is built from 17 residues. V gave up 4 bases and J gave up 1 base; unmatched junction bases: 8. The germline CDR1 and CDR2 sequences are MGHDK and SYGVNS. The CDR3 DNA reads TGTGCCAGCAGTGGTAACAGGGGGCCTTCTTCCTACAATGAGCAGTTCTTC. Its translation: CASSGNRGPSSYNEQFF.

The rearrangement links TRBV20-1 to TRBJ2-1, with D perhaps matching TRBD2 (6 bases). Germline V CDR1 and CDR2: DFQATT, SNEGSKA (reference sequence). This CDR3 region has 15 residues. The CDR3 region is CRYATTSCRENEQFF. The CDR3 nucleotides are TGCAGATACGCAACCACTAGCTGTAGAGAGAATGAGCAGTTCTTC.

In this sample, this clonotype turned up a few times. V usage is TRBV28 and J usage is TRBJ2-1, with D perhaps matching TRBD2 (5 bases). Germline CDR1 reads MDHEN; CDR2 reads SYDVKM. The CDR3 has 12 residues. Deletions cut 3 bases from V and 10 bases from J, with 10 bases between. Here the CDR3 reads CASSLDRGEQFF. CDR3 sequence (DNA): TGTGCCAGCAGTTTGGACCGCGGGGAGCAGTTCTTC.

The rearrangement uses TRBV7-2 and TRBJ2-1; 12 nucleotides agree with TRBD2. The CDR3 length is 18 residues. V was clipped by 1 base and J by 8 bases; unmatched bases: 12. Germline V gene lookup returns CDR1 SGHTA and CDR2 FQGNSA. The CDR3 DNA is TGTGCCAGCAGCTTAGAGGCCCTTGGACTAGCGGGAATCTATGAGCAGTTCTTC. Its protein product is CASSLEALGLAGIYEQFF. Supplemented by reference TRBV7-2 and TRBJ2-1, the full variable domain reads GAGVSQSPSNKVTEKGKDVELRCDPISGHTALYWYRQSLGQGLEFLIYFQGNSAPDKSGLPSDRFSAERTGGSVSTLTIQRTQQEDSAVYLCASSLEALGLAGIYEQFFGPGTRLTVL.